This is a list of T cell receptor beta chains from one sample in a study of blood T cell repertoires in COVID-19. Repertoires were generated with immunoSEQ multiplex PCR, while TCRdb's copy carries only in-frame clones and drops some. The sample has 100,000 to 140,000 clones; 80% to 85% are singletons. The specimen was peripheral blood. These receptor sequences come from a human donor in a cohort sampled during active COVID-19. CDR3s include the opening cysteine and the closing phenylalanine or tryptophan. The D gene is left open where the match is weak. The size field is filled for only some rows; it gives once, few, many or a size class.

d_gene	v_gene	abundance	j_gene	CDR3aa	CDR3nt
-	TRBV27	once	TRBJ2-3	CASSFQARRHPVDTQYF	TGTGCCAGCAGTTTCCAGGCCCGCAGGCACCCTGTAGATACGCAGTATTTT
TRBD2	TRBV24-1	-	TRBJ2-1	CATSDPTSGRAWGEEQFF	TGTGCCACCAGTGATCCGACCAGCGGGAGGGCCTGGGGAGAGGAGCAGTTCTTC
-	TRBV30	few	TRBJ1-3	CAWTRGSSGNTIYF	TGTGCCTGGACCCGAGGGAGCTCTGGAAACACCATATATTTT
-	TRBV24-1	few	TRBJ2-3	CATSDSQGPWTQYF	TGTGCCACCAGTGATTCGCAGGGGCCTTGGACGCAGTATTTT
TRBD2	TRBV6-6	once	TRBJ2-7	CASSWPGTRNYEQYF	TGTGCCAGCAGTTGGCCCGGGACTAGGAACTACGAGCAGTACTTC
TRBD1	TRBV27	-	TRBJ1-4	CASSFGQDREKLFF	TGTGCCAGCAGTTTTGGACAGGACAGGGAAAAACTGTTTTTT
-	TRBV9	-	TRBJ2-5	CASSVGGGAGGGETQYF	TGTGCCAGCAGCGTAGGGGGTGGGGCAGGTGGAGGGGAGACCCAGTACTTC
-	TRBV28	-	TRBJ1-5	CASSPHSGNQPQHF	TGTGCCAGCAGTCCCCACAGTGGCAATCAGCCCCAGCATTTT
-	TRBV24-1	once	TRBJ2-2	CATLGGSPGHNTGELFF	TGTGCCACTCTAGGGGGATCTCCGGGACATAACACCGGGGAGCTGTTTTTT
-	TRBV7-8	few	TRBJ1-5	CASSLGRDQPQHF	TGTGCCAGCAGCTTAGGGAGGGATCAGCCCCAGCATTTT
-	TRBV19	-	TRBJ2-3	CASSTIRGLTTDTQYF	TGTGCCAGTAGTACCATTAGGGGACTTACCACAGATACGCAGTATTTT
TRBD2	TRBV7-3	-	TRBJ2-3	CASSLTSGRTDTQYF	TGTGCCAGCAGCCTAACTAGCGGGAGGACAGATACGCAGTATTTT
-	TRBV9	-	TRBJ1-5	CASSPQRRYSNQPQHF	TGTGCCAGCAGCCCTCAGCGGAGATATAGCAATCAGCCCCAGCATTTT
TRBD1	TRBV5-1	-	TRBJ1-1	CASSQTTGRNTEAFF	TGCGCCAGCAGCCAGACGACAGGGAGGAACACTGAAGCTTTCTTT
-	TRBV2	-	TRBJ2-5	CASSAGQETQYF	TGTGCCAGCAGCGCAGGGCAAGAGACCCAGTACTTC
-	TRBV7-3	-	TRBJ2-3	CASSPNTDTQYF	TGTGCCAGCAGCCCAAACACAGATACGCAGTATTTT
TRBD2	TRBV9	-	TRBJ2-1	CASSVDGLAGTNEQFF	TGTGCCAGCAGCGTAGACGGACTAGCGGGAACTAATGAGCAGTTCTTC
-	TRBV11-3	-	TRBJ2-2	CASSLGPGGGYTGELFF	TGTGCCAGCAGCTTAGGGCCAGGGGGAGGATACACCGGGGAGCTGTTTTTT
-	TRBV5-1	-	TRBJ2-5	CASSLRGETQYF	TGCGCCAGCAGCTTAAGGGGGGAGACCCAGTACTTC
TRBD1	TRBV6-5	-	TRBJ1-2	CASNYMGQGYGYTF	TGTGCCAGCAACTACATGGGACAGGGATATGGCTACACCTTC
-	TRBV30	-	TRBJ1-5	CAWSGGQYNQPQHF	TGTGCCTGGAGTGGGGGGCAGTACAATCAGCCCCAGCATTTT
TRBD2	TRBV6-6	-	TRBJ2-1	CASSPRAGGSNEQFF	TGTGCCAGCAGTCCGAGAGCGGGAGGGTCTAATGAGCAGTTCTTC
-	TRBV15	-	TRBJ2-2	CATSRDGAGELFF	TGTGCCACCAGCAGGGACGGGGCCGGGGAGCTGTTTTTT
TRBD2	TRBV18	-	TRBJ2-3	CASSPGTMSQGRNTQYF	TGTGCCAGCTCACCAGGGACTATGAGCCAGGGAAGAAATACGCAGTATTTT
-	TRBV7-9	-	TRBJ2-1	CASSFLNEQFF	TGTGCCAGCAGCTTTTTAAATGAGCAGTTCTTC
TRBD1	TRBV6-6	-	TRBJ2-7	CASRPGQVTYEQYF	TGTGCCAGCAGACCGGGACAGGTTACCTACGAGCAGTACTTC
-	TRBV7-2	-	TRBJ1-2	CASSSRWQGPNYGYTF	TGTGCCAGCAGCTCCCGATGGCAGGGCCCGAACTATGGCTACACCTTC
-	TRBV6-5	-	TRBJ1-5	CASSSRSFYSNQPQHF	TGTGCCAGCAGTTCTCGGAGTTTTTATAGCAATCAGCCCCAGCATTTT
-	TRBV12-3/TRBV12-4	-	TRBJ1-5	CASSLTSKPQHF	TGTGCCAGCAGTTTAACGAGCAAGCCCCAGCATTTT
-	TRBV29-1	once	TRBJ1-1	CSVADSRMNTEAFF	TGCAGCGTTGCGGACAGCAGAATGAACACTGAAGCTTTCTTT
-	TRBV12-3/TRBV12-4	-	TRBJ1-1	CASSLRRTEAFF	TGTGCCAGCAGTTTAAGGAGAACTGAAGCTTTCTTT
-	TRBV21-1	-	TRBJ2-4	CASSKRGGRDVNIQYF	TGTGCCAGCAGCAAAAGGGGCGGGAGGGACGTAAACATTCAGTACTTC
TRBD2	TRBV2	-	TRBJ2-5	CASEGLAAGETQYF	TGTGCCAGCGAGGGACTAGCGGCAGGGGAGACCCAGTACTTC
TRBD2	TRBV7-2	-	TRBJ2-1	CASSLLLAGDRSYNEQFF	TGTGCCAGCAGCTTATTACTAGCGGGAGATCGGTCCTACAATGAGCAGTTCTTC
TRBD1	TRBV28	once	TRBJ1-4	CASSSGQINEKLFF	TGTGCCAGCAGCTCGGGACAGATTAATGAAAAACTGTTTTTT
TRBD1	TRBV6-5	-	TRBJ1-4	CASSYDRDNEKLFF	TGTGCCAGCAGTTACGACAGGGATAATGAAAAACTGTTTTTT
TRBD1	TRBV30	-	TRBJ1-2	CAWNPGQDNYGYTF	TGTGCCTGGAACCCGGGACAGGACAACTATGGCTACACCTTC
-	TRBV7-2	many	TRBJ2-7	CASSPSSVYEQYF	TGTGCCAGCAGCCCCTCCAGCGTTTACGAGCAGTACTTC
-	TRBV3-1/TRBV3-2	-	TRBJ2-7	CASTSSGTSANEQYF	TGTGCCAGCACATCCTCCGGGACATCGGCGAACGAGCAGTACTTC
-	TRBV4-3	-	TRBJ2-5	CASSQARTGLVQETQYF	TGCGCCAGCAGCCAAGCCAGAACAGGGTTGGTCCAAGAGACCCAGTACTTC
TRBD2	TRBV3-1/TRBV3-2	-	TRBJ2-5	CASSQRGLAGGGETQYF	TGTGCCAGCAGCCAAAGGGGACTAGCGGGAGGTGGAGAGACCCAGTACTTC
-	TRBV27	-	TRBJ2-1	CASSFSGPSSYNEQFF	TGTGCCAGCAGTTTCAGCGGGCCCAGCTCCTACAATGAGCAGTTCTTC